Below, 14 T cell receptor beta chains from the same sample are listed, as sequenced in a study of cytomegalovirus exposure and HLA in healthy donors. Amplification used 60 Vbeta primers and 13 Jbeta primers. Data came from immunoSEQ multiplex PCR; TCRdb stores just in-frame clones and leaves some out. The data contain about 150,000 clones, around 82% of them singletons. The sample consisted of PBMCs. Source of these receptors: a woman aged 45-65 years in good health and CMV-seropositive.

The chain employs TRBV9 and TRBJ2-1; no clear D gene. The CDR3 totals 13 residues. Trimming took 0 bases from V and 7 from J, leaving 8 bases between them. Germline assignment: CDR1 SGDLS and CDR2 YYNGEE. The CDR3, as DNA: TGTGCCAGCAGCGTAGCAGCGTTGAATGAGCAGTTCTTC. It specifies CASSVAALNEQFF.

The CDR3 coding sequence is TGTGCCAGCAGTCCCCCCGGGACAGCCACCGGGGAGCTGTTTTTT. Translation gives CASSPPGTATGELFF. The V gene is TRBV13, the J gene TRBJ2-2, with 7 bases aligning to TRBD1. CDR3 length: 15 residues. J was trimmed by 4 bases and V by 6 bases; bases with no gene match: 8. Germline values: CDR1 PRHDT, CDR2 FYEKMQ (reference sequence).

The J gene is TRBJ1-4, the V gene TRBV30, with D maybe TRBD1 (6 bases). The CDR3 has 13 amino acids. Germline loops: CDR1 GTSNPN, CDR2 SVGIG (reference sequence). Trimming took off 3 bases at V and 6 bases at J, with 11 bases between the two ends. The CDR3 coding sequence is TGTGCCTGGAGGGACAGCGCTTATGAAAAACTGTTTTTT. Amino acids: CAWRDSAYEKLFF.

The chain uses TRBV2 and TRBJ2-1, with TRBD2 identical over 9 bases. V lost 2 bases and J lost 10; bases outside the gene matches: 9. The CDR3 covers 15 residues. The germline V gene encodes CDR1 SNHLY and CDR2 FYNNEI. CDR3 residues: CASSESGGGAGEQFF. Here the CDR3 DNA reads TGTGCCAGCAGTGAATCTGGCGGGGGGGCGGGCGAGCAGTTCTTC.

This chain links TRBV27 with TRBJ1-1; 9 nucleotides agree with TRBD1. Germline loops: CDR1 MNHEY, CDR2 SMNVEV (reference sequence). The CDR3 is 16 amino acids. V shed 6 bases, J shed 6 bases, and the junction held 14 bases outside the gene matches. CDR3 amino acids: CASSPGTGPRVAEAFF. DNA for the CDR3: TGTGCCAGCAGCCCCGGGACAGGGCCTCGGGTCGCTGAAGCTTTCTTT.

The chain carries TRBV13 and TRBJ2-7; 8 bases are shared with TRBD2. The ends lost 7 bases at V and 4 bases at J; junction bases unmatched: 6. This CDR3 is 13 amino acids long. CDR1 PRHDT and CDR2 FYEKMQ come from the germline V gene (reference sequence). CDR3: CASKRGGPYEQYF. In DNA, the CDR3 is TGTGCCAGCAAACGGGGGGGACCTTACGAGCAGTACTTC.

This clone was seen only a few times. The gene calls are TRBV4-3 and TRBJ2-2; D may be TRBD1 (7 bases). Per germline, CDR1 LGHNA and CDR2 YSLEER. V was pared by 1 base and J by 6 bases, with 12 bases between. The CDR3 is 15 amino acids. This CDR3 reads CASSQAGGLSGELFF. The DNA of the CDR3 is TGCGCCAGCAGCCAAGCAGGGGGACTGTCCGGGGAGCTGTTTTTT.

DNA for the CDR3: TGTGCCAGTAGTACACAGGGGGTTCACGTCCTGACTTTC. It translates to CASSTQGVHVLTF. The chain employs TRBV19 and TRBJ2-6, with TRBD1 identical over 8 bases. The CDR3 totals 13 residues. CDR1 is LNHDA, CDR2 SQIVND, per germline (reference sequence). Trimming cost V 4 bases and J 11 bases; bases outside gene matches: 4. Based on the CDR3 plus reference TRBV19 and TRBJ2-6, the full variable domain is DGGITQSPKYLFRKEGQNVTLSCEQNLNHDAMYWYRQDPGQGLRLIYYSQIVNDFQKGDIAEGYSVSREKKESFPLTVTSAQKNPTAFYLCASSTQGVHVLTFGAGSRLTVL.

The CDR3 loop is CASSPVGGNSPLHF. The CDR3 nucleotides read TGTGCCAGCAGCCCAGTTGGGGGGAATTCACCCCTCCACTTT. The chain employs TRBV6-6 and TRBJ1-6, with TRBD1 as a possible D gene (5 bases). The CDR3 has 14 amino acids. Germline assignment: CDR1 MNHNY and CDR2 SVGAGI (reference sequence). V was shortened by 6 bases and J by 7 bases, with 13 bases between the two germline ends.

The gene calls are TRBV18 and TRBJ2-6, with D uncertain. V shed 0 bases and J shed 3 bases, with 3 bases lying between them. The CDR3 is 14 amino acids. Germline V gene data show CDR1 as KGHSH and CDR2 as LQKENI. CDR3 sequence: CASSPPNGANVLTF. The CDR3 DNA follows: TGTGCCAGCTCACCACCTAATGGGGCCAACGTCCTGACTTTC.

The chain has TRBV4-2 and TRBJ1-2, with 7 bases identical to TRBD1. Germline V gene data show CDR1 as LGHNA and CDR2 as YNFKEQ. After removal of 2 bases from V and 2 bases from J, the junction contained 5 bases not matched to a gene. CDR3 length: 15 amino acids. The CDR3 bases are TGTGCCAGCAGCCAAAGGACAGGAGGAAACTATGGCTACACCTTC. This sequence encodes CASSQRTGGNYGYTF.

The chain carries TRBV6-6 and TRBJ2-1; D is perhaps TRBD2 (6 bases). Trimming removed 2 bases from V and 4 bases from J, with 12 bases in between. Germline CDR1 MNHNY, CDR2 SVGAGI (reference sequence). There are 15 residues in the CDR3. This CDR3 reads CASSYPGAPYNEQFF. The CDR3 nucleotides read TGTGCCAGCAGTTACCCGGGAGCTCCATACAATGAGCAGTTCTTC.

The chain is built from TRBV12-5 and TRBJ2-3, with 12 bases that match TRBD2. This CDR3 contains 16 residues. V lost 7 bases to trimming and J lost 4 bases; unmatched junction nucleotides: 9. Germline V gene sequence: CDR1 LGHNT, CDR2 FRNRAP. Here the CDR3 DNA reads TGTGCTAGTGTCGGGAGGACTAGCGGGGAGTCAGATACGCAGTATTTT. This codes for CASVGRTSGESDTQYF.

The chain employs TRBV7-3 and TRBJ2-1; the D is unclear. The CDR3 extends over 15 amino acids. Germline V lookup: CDR1 SGHTA, CDR2 FQGTGA. The V gene lost 5 bases and the J gene lost 4 bases, with 15 bases spanning the gap. In DNA form, the CDR3 reads TGTGCCAGCAGCCCCACTTGGGCTGGGTACAATGAGCAGTTCTTC. Translated, it gives CASSPTWAGYNEQFF. Filled out from reference TRBV7-3 and TRBJ2-1, the complete variable domain reads GAGVSQTPSNKVTEKGKYVELRCDPISGHTALYWYRQSLGQGPEFLIYFQGTGAADDSGLPNDRFFAVRPEGSVSTLKIQRTERGDSAVYLCASSPTWAGYNEQFFGPGTRLTVL.